The 17 T cell receptor beta chains listed next were all sequenced from one sample in a study of T cell changes during pregnancy in multiple sclerosis. Here immunoSEQ multiplex PCR was the method, and the copy in TCRdb shows in-frame clones only, minus some. The sample carries around 43,000 clones, around 93% recorded once. This specimen consisted of CD8+ T cells from peripheral blood mononuclear cells, obtained after pregnancy. The receptors stem from a female donor with multiple sclerosis, enrolled in a pregnancy study.

The table lists this clone with a count of one. The chain combines TRBV4-1 with TRBJ2-4, with D maybe TRBD1 (6 bases). CDR1 and CDR2 from the germline V gene are MGHRA and YSYEKL. V dropped 2 bases and J dropped 10 bases, with 21 bases sitting between them. The CDR3 totals 16 residues. The CDR3 spells CASSQLRDNRGWIQYF. The DNA for the CDR3 is TGCGCCAGCAGCCAACTCCGGGACAATCGGGGATGGATTCAGTACTTC.

This chain joins TRBV15 and TRBJ2-7, with 8 bases that match TRBD2. The CDR3 consists of 15 residues. Looked up from germline, CDR1 is LNHNV and CDR2 is YYDKDF (reference sequence). Unmatched junction bases numbered 5, after V lost 1 base and J lost 3 bases. The CDR3 DNA is TGTGCCACCAGCAGAGTAGGTAGCGGGGACTACGAGCAGTACTTC. It is translated as CATSRVGSGDYEQYF.

This chain uses TRBV21-1 with TRBJ1-5; TRBD1 is the table's D call and was not checked against the DNA. TRBV21-1 is listed as a pseudogene. This CDR3 region has 17 residues. CDR3 in amino acids: CASSKVGTGRLNQPQHF. The CDR3 DNA follows: TGTGCCAGCAGCAAAGTCGGGACAGGGAGGCTCAATCAGCCCCAGCATTTT.

This sequence joins TRBV25-1 and TRBJ1-4, with 9 bases that match TRBD1. Germline V lookup: CDR1 MGHDK, CDR2 SYGVNS. The junction had 4 bases not matched to a gene; V was cut back by 3 bases and J by 5 bases. The CDR3 totals 15 residues. The CDR3 spells CASSDLGTGNEKLFF. The CDR3 coding sequence is TGTGCCAGCAGTGACCTAGGGACAGGGAATGAAAAACTGTTTTTT.

The chain has TRBV7-6 and TRBJ1-2, with TRBD1 matching 7 bases. This CDR3 has 13 residues. Germline values: CDR1 SGHVS, CDR2 FNYEAQ. J lost 6 bases, V lost 4 bases, and 5 bases had no gene match. CDR3 sequence (DNA): TGTGCCAGCAGCTCAATCACAGGGGATGGCTACACCTTC. This codes for CASSSITGDGYTF.

The chain employs TRBV29-1 and TRBJ2-1; no definite D call. The germline V and J ends were trimmed by 7 bases and 5 bases, with 15 bases remaining between them. This CDR3 is 13 amino acids long. Germline CDR1 and CDR2: SQVTM and ANQGSEA. CDR3 coding DNA: TGCAGCGCCCCTCGCGGTAAAGACAATGAGCAGTTCTTC. Protein product: CSAPRGKDNEQFF.

The V call is TRBV5-4, the J call TRBJ2-7; tentative D call: TRBD1 (8 bases). The V gene lost 1 base and the J gene lost 3 bases, with 11 bases spanning the gap. CDR3 length: 14 amino acids. Germline CDR1 SGHNT, CDR2 YYREEE (reference sequence). Written as DNA, the CDR3 is TGTGCCAGCAGCTTGACAGGGGGGGTCTACGAGCAGTACTTC. Amino acid sequence: CASSLTGGVYEQYF.

The rearrangement joins TRBV4-2 to TRBJ2-1; 9 nucleotides align to TRBD2. J gave up 7 bases and V 5 bases, and 6 bases lay outside the gene matches. Germline lookup yields CDR1 LGHNA and CDR2 YNFKEQ. This CDR3 is built from 14 residues. The CDR3 coding sequence is TGTGCCAGCAGCGCAGCGGGGGGAGAAAATGAGCAGTTCTTC. Protein sequence: CASSAAGGENEQFF.

This chain joins TRBV6-1 and TRBJ2-1, with a possible D match to TRBD2 (5 bases). The CDR3 sequence is 15 residues long. The germline V gene has CDR1 MNHNS and CDR2 SASEGT. V was trimmed by 1 base and J by 0 bases, leaving 7 bases between them. The CDR3 DNA reads TGTGCCAGCAGTGAAGGAGGGAGCTCCTACAATGAGCAGTTCTTC. Its protein product is CASSEGGSSYNEQFF.

This chain joins TRBV4-1 and TRBJ1-1; 7 bases are shared with TRBD1. The length of the CDR3 is 16 residues. Germline trimming cut 3 bases from V and 3 bases from J; bases unmatched to any gene: 10. CDR1 and CDR2 from the germline V gene are MGHRA and YSYEKL. CDR3 amino acids: CASSHHIQGKDTEAFF. The CDR3 nucleotides read TGCGCCAGCAGCCACCATATACAGGGGAAGGACACTGAAGCTTTCTTT.

The rearrangement joins TRBV27 to TRBJ2-7; 10 bases line up with TRBD1. Germline V gives CDR1 MNHEY, CDR2 SMNVEV (reference sequence). The CDR3 has 16 amino acids. After removal of 5 bases from V and 5 bases from J, the junction contained 12 bases not matched to a gene. In DNA, the CDR3 is TGTGCCAGCAGTAATTCCCTCCGGGACAGGGGCCACGAGCAGTACTTC. This gives the protein CASSNSLRDRGHEQYF.

The chain couples TRBV28 to TRBJ1-3; D ambiguous. V shed 1 base and J shed 8 bases, with 15 bases lying between them. CDR3 size: 15 residues. Germline V lookup: CDR1 MDHEN, CDR2 SYDVKM. CDR3 residues: CASSLFGPEGDTIYF. In nucleotides, the CDR3 is TGTGCCAGCAGTTTATTTGGGCCGGAGGGAGACACCATATATTTT.

The chain carries TRBV6-1 and TRBJ1-6; D perhaps matches TRBD1 (5 bases). The germline V and J ends were trimmed by 3 bases and 3 bases, with 9 bases remaining between them. The CDR3 loop spans 15 amino acids. Per germline, CDR1 MNHNS and CDR2 SASEGT. In DNA form, the CDR3 reads TGTGCCAGCAGTGACCGACAGAACTATAATTCACCCCTCCACTTT. Translation: CASSDRQNYNSPLHF.

This chain links TRBV27 with TRBJ1-2; 8 bases agree with TRBD1. The CDR3 covers 14 residues. Per germline, CDR1 MNHEY and CDR2 SMNVEV (reference sequence). V lost 4 bases to trimming and J lost 2 bases; unmatched junction nucleotides: 3. CDR3: CASSSGQGNYGYTF. CDR3 bases: TGTGCCAGCAGTTCTGGACAGGGCAACTATGGCTACACCTTC.

V usage is TRBV6-5 and J usage is TRBJ1-5; D is ambiguous. Germline lookup yields CDR1 MNHEY and CDR2 SVGAGI. The V and J ends lost 6 bases and 6 bases respectively, with 18 bases between them. CDR3 length equals 15 residues. The CDR3 sequence is CASSLGGGSGQPQHF. The CDR3 DNA sequence: TGTGCCAGCAGCCTCGGAGGAGGGTCCGGTCAGCCCCAGCATTTT.

The chain uses TRBV11-2 and TRBJ2-1; D is perhaps TRBD2 (6 bases). Trimming cost V 1 base and J 6 bases, with 22 bases left between them. The CDR3 is 18 residues long. Germline loops: CDR1 SGHAT, CDR2 FQNNGV. CDR3 sequence: CASSLVASAAGMGNEQFF. In nucleotides, the CDR3 is TGTGCCAGCAGCTTAGTAGCTAGCGCGGCCGGTATGGGCAATGAGCAGTTCTTC.

V and J are TRBV19 and TRBJ1-5; weak D call: TRBD1 (6 bases). The CDR3 is 17 amino acids. Germline CDR1 LNHDA, CDR2 SQIVND (reference sequence). V lost 2 bases and J lost 7, with 21 bases in between. The CDR3 loop is CASSIQETGSADQPQHF. As DNA, the CDR3 is TGTGCCAGTAGTATACAAGAGACAGGTAGCGCCGACCAGCCCCAGCATTTT.